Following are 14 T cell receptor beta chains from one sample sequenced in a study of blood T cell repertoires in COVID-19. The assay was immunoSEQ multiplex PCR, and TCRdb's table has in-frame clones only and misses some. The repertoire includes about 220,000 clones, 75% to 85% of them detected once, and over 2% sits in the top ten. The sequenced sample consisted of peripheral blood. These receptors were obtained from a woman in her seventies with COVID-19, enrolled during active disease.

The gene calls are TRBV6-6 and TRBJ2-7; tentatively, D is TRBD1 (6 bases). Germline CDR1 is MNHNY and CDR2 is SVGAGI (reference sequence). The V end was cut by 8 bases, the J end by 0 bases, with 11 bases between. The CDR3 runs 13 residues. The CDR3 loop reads CASRDTSSYEQYF. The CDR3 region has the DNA TGTGCCAGCCGGGACACGAGCTCCTACGAGCAGTACTTC.

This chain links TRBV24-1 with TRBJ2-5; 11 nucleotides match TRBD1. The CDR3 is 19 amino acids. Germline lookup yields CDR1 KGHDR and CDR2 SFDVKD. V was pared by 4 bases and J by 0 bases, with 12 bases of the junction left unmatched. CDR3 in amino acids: CATSEPRTGGEEYQETQYF. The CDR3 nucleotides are TGTGCCACCAGTGAACCCCGGACAGGGGGCGAAGAATACCAAGAGACCCAGTACTTC.

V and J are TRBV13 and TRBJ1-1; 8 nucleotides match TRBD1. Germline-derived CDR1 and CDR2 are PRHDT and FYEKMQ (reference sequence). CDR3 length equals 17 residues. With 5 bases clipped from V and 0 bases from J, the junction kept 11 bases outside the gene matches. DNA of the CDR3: TGTGCCAGCAGCATACAGGGGGTGGCAGGTATGAACACTGAAGCTTTCTTT. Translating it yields CASSIQGVAGMNTEAFF.

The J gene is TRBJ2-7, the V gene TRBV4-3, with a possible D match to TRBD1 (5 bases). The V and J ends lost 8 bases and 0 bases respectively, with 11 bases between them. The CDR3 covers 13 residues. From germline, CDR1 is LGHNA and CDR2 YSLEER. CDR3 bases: TGCGCCAGCGGCCGGACAACCTCCTACGAGCAGTACTTC. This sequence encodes CASGRTTSYEQYF.

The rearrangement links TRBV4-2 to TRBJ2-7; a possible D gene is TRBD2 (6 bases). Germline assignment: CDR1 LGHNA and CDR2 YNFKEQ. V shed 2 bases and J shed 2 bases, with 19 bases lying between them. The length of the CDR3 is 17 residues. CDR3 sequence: CASSQIPGLDPTYEQYF. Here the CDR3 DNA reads TGTGCCAGCAGCCAAATTCCGGGACTCGATCCTACCTACGAGCAGTACTTC.

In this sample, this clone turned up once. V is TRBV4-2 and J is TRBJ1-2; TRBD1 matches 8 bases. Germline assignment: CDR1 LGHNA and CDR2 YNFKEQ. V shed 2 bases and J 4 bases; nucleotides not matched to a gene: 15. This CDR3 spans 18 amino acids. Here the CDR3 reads CASSQNHVTGVWGYGYTF. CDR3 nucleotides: TGTGCCAGCAGCCAAAATCATGTGACAGGGGTATGGGGCTATGGCTACACCTTC.

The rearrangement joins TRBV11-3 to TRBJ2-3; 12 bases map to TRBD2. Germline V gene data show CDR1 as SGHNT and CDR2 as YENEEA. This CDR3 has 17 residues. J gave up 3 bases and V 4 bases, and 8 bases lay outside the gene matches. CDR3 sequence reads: CASSSSSGRAGTDTQYF. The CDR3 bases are TGTGCCAGCAGCTCATCTAGCGGGAGGGCCGGAACAGATACGCAGTATTTT. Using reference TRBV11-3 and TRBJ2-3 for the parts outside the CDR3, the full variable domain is EAGVVQSPRYKIIEKKQPVAFWCNPISGHNTLYWYLQNLGQGPELLIRYENEEAVDDSQLPKDRFSAERLKGVDSTLKIQPAELGDSAVYLCASSSSSGRAGTDTQYFGPGTRLTVL.

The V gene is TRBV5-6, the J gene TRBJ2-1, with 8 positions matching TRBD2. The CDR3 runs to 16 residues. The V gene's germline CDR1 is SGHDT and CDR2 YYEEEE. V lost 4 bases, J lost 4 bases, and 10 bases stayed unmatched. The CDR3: CASSRGGGGSYNEQFF. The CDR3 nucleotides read TGTGCCAGCAGCAGGGGCGGCGGGGGGTCATACAATGAGCAGTTCTTC.

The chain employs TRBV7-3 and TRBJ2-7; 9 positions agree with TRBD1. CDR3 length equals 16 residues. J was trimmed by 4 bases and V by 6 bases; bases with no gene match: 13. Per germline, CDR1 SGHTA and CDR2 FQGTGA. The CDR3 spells CASSPNPGQGGYEQYF. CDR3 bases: TGTGCCAGCAGTCCGAACCCGGGACAGGGCGGATACGAGCAGTACTTC.

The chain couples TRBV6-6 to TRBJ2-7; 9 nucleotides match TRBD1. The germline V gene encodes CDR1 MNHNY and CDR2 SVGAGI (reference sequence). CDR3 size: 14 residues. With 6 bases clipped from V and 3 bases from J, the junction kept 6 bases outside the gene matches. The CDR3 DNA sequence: TGTGCCAGCAGCCTGACAGGGGGAGTCTACGAGCAGTACTTC. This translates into CASSLTGGVYEQYF.

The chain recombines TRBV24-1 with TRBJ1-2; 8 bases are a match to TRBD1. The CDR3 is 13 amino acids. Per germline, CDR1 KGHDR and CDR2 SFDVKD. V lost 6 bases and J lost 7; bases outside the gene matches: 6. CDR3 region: CATSRQGAFGYTF. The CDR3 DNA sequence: TGTGCCACCAGTCGGCAGGGGGCTTTTGGCTACACCTTC.

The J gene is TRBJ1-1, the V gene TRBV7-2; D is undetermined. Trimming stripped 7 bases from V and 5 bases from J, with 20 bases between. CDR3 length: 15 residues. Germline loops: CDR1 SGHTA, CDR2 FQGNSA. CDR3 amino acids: CASIAKAVPTTEAFF. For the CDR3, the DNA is TGTGCCAGCATCGCCAAGGCCGTCCCGACAACTGAAGCTTTCTTT.

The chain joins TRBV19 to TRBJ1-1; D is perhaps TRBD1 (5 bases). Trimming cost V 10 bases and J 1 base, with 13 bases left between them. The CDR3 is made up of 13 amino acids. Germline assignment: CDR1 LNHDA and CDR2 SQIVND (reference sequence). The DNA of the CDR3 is TGTGCCATCGCAGGGTTGGGGAACACTGAAGCTTTCTTT. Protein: CAIAGLGNTEAFF.

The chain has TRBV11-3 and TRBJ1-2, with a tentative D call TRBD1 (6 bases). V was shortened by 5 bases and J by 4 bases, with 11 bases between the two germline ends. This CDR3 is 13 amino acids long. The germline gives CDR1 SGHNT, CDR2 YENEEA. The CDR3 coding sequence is TGTGCCAGCAGCCTCGGACAGAGCTATGGCTACACCTTC. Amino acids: CASSLGQSYGYTF.